This is a list of T cell receptor beta chains from one sample in a study of blood T cell repertoires in COVID-19. Profiled with immunoSEQ multiplex PCR; TCRdb holds only in-frame clones, not every one. In the table there are around 140,000 clones, approximately 84% of which are singletons. Specimen: peripheral blood. Source of these receptors: a human donor in a cohort sampled during active COVID-19. Both conserved end residues are part of each CDR3. For some rows the clone size is stated as once, few or many, or as a class when expanded; others skip it.

>TRBV4-1|few|TRBJ2-2
CASSQEVGGLAATGELFF
>TRBV5-1|NA|TRBJ2-1
CASSSTSGIVNEQFF
>TRBV5-1|NA|TRBJ2-5
CASSLTGGLQETQYF
>TRBV5-1|NA|TRBJ2-1
CASSWPGLAGGRGEQFF
>TRBV2|few|TRBJ2-5
CASSETSGSPQYF
>TRBV4-1|NA|TRBJ1-2
CASRQGEGGYTF
>TRBV24-1|NA|TRBJ2-3
CATSARSGSGTDTQYF
>TRBV2|NA|TRBJ2-2
CASSGTAGDTGELFF
>TRBV25-1|NA|TRBJ2-1
CASSDPERIYNEQFF
>TRBV4-1|NA|TRBJ2-1
CASSQDYRRGNEQFF
>TRBV5-4|NA|TRBJ1-6
CASTEWSNSPLHF
>TRBV2|NA|TRBJ1-2
CAEEDSDSYGYTF
>TRBV19|NA|TRBJ2-2
CASSIAEAGELFF
>TRBV11-3|NA|TRBJ1-1
CASSSGTVMNTEAFF
>TRBV19|NA|TRBJ2-1
CASSIGGAIYNEQFF
>TRBV7-9|NA|TRBJ2-2
CASSPFGGENTGELFF
>TRBV5-5|once|TRBJ1-3
CASSLDGGSGNTIYF
>TRBV2|NA|TRBJ1-5
CASRRGPGNQPQHF
>TRBV18|NA|TRBJ1-4
CASSRDRAAEKLFF
>TRBV28|once|TRBJ1-5
CASSLGGGSALSNQPQHF
>TRBV20-1|NA|TRBJ2-7
CSASMLGSGSSYEQYF
>TRBV11-2|NA|TRBJ2-1
CASSLRGRMNEQFF
>TRBV19|NA|TRBJ2-2
CASHSPYPTGELFF
>TRBV6-5|NA|TRBJ1-1
CASKRVVNTEAFF
>TRBV6-2/TRBV6-3|once|TRBJ2-1
CASSPSDSLGQFF
>TRBV10-3|NA|TRBJ1-2
CAISESAGTGYTF
>TRBV30|NA|TRBJ2-1
CAWGLARMRGFF
>TRBV5-1|NA|TRBJ2-3
CASSLGLAGVTDTQYF
>TRBV7-3|few|TRBJ1-1
CASSYLANTEAFF
>TRBV5-6|NA|TRBJ2-1
CASSSGGGNEQFF
>TRBV4-1|NA|TRBJ1-1
CASSQWTVNTEAFF
>TRBV30|few|TRBJ1-2
CAWSVFSRGYYGYTF
>TRBV28|NA|TRBJ2-1
CASSSGGGDAYNEQFF
>TRBV5-1|NA|TRBJ2-2
CASSTDRYTGELFF
>TRBV1|NA|TRBJ1-1
CTSSLGTGITEAFF
>TRBV5-5|few|TRBJ1-2
CASSARGGGYTF
>TRBV20-1|few|TRBJ1-5
CSASVIVGGSQPQHF
>TRBV7-6|NA|TRBJ2-1
CASSSSGGLLNEQFF
>TRBV6-5|NA|TRBJ2-1
CASSYGTSGGRQFF